Listed below are T cell receptor beta chains from one sample, sequenced in a study of T cell responses to AZD1222 COVID-19 vaccine. Repertoires were generated with immunoSEQ multiplex PCR, while TCRdb's copy carries only in-frame clones and drops some. The sample shows about 180,000 clones, 85% to 95% of them seen only once. The starting material was peripheral blood, obtained 28 days after the second AZD1222 dose. The origin of the receptors is an adult who received the AZD1222 COVID-19 vaccine. Both conserved end residues are part of each CDR3. Fields, in order: J gene, clone size, D gene, V gene, CDR3 length, CDR3 DNA, CDR3 protein. The D gene is left open where the match is weak. Part of the rows lack a size; the others show once, few, many or a class for expanded clones.

J gene: TRBJ1-6
clone size: -
D gene: -
V gene: TRBV7-9
CDR3 length: 15
CDR3 DNA: TGTGCCAGCAGCCACGACCAGGGCCCAAATTCACCCCTCCACTTT
CDR3 protein: CASSHDQGPNSPLHF

J gene: TRBJ1-4
clone size: -
D gene: -
V gene: TRBV6-5
CDR3 length: 12
CDR3 DNA: TGTGCCAGCAGTACCCAGGAGGGAAAACTGTTTTTT
CDR3 protein: CASSTQEGKLFF

J gene: TRBJ2-7
clone size: -
D gene: -
V gene: TRBV27
CDR3 length: 14
CDR3 DNA: TGTGCCAGCAGAGTCTCGGGGGGCGGGTACGAGCAGTACTTC
CDR3 protein: CASRVSGGGYEQYF

J gene: TRBJ2-7
clone size: -
D gene: TRBD2
V gene: TRBV10-3
CDR3 length: 14
CDR3 DNA: TGTGCCATCAGTACCGGGACTAGCCCCTACGAGCAGTACTTC
CDR3 protein: CAISTGTSPYEQYF

J gene: TRBJ1-2
clone size: -
D gene: -
V gene: TRBV6-5
CDR3 length: 13
CDR3 DNA: TGTGCCAGCAGGTCTCAGGGCGGCTATGGCTACACCTTC
CDR3 protein: CASRSQGGYGYTF

J gene: TRBJ1-2
clone size: -
D gene: -
V gene: TRBV7-6
CDR3 length: 12
CDR3 DNA: TGTGCCAGCAGCTTAGGGGCCGGTGGCTACACCTTC
CDR3 protein: CASSLGAGGYTF

J gene: TRBJ2-1
clone size: -
D gene: TRBD1
V gene: TRBV24-1
CDR3 length: 17
CDR3 DNA: TGTGCCACCAGTGAATTACCGGGACAGAGCTCCTACAATGAGCAGTTCTTC
CDR3 protein: CATSELPGQSSYNEQFF

J gene: TRBJ2-7
clone size: few
D gene: -
V gene: TRBV3-1/TRBV3-2
CDR3 length: 13
CDR3 DNA: TGTGCCAGCAGCCAAGTCCAATCAGGTGGGCAGTACTTC
CDR3 protein: CASSQVQSGGQYF

J gene: TRBJ1-4
clone size: -
D gene: -
V gene: TRBV2
CDR3 length: 13
CDR3 DNA: TGTGCCAGCAGTGTCGGAAGTGGTGAAAAACTGTTTTTT
CDR3 protein: CASSVGSGEKLFF

J gene: TRBJ1-6
clone size: -
D gene: -
V gene: TRBV5-5
CDR3 length: 14
CDR3 DNA: TGTGCCAGCCAGGGCAGGGGATTTGATTCACCCCTCCACTTT
CDR3 protein: CASQGRGFDSPLHF

J gene: TRBJ1-6
clone size: -
D gene: -
V gene: TRBV6-2/TRBV6-3
CDR3 length: 17
CDR3 DNA: TGTGCCAGCAGTTACCCAGGCCCAGGGCTCTTCAATTCACCCCTCCACTTT
CDR3 protein: CASSYPGPGLFNSPLHF

J gene: TRBJ1-4
clone size: -
D gene: -
V gene: TRBV6-1
CDR3 length: 15
CDR3 DNA: TGTGCCAGCAGTGAAGCGGCGGCTCGGGAGGAAAAACTGTTTTTT
CDR3 protein: CASSEAAAREEKLFF

J gene: TRBJ2-7
clone size: -
D gene: -
V gene: TRBV10-3
CDR3 length: 17
CDR3 DNA: TGTGCCATCAGTGAGTCAGGCGGGCTAGCGTCTTACTACGAGCAGTACTTC
CDR3 protein: CAISESGGLASYYEQYF

J gene: TRBJ1-6
clone size: -
D gene: TRBD1
V gene: TRBV7-6
CDR3 length: 15
CDR3 DNA: TGTGCCAGCAGCCAATGGACAGGCGATAATTCACCCCTCCACTTT
CDR3 protein: CASSQWTGDNSPLHF

J gene: TRBJ2-2
clone size: -
D gene: -
V gene: TRBV11-2
CDR3 length: 14
CDR3 DNA: TGTGCCGAGAGGGGACGACCGAACACCGGGGAGCTGTTTTTT
CDR3 protein: CAERGRPNTGELFF

J gene: TRBJ2-5
clone size: -
D gene: TRBD1
V gene: TRBV7-9
CDR3 length: 14
CDR3 DNA: TGTGCCAGCAGCTTAAGGGGGCAGCAAGAGACCCAGTACTTC
CDR3 protein: CASSLRGQQETQYF

J gene: TRBJ1-6
clone size: once
D gene: -
V gene: TRBV6-4
CDR3 length: 13
CDR3 DNA: TGTGCCAGCAGTGAGACGGAGAATTCACCCCTCCACTTT
CDR3 protein: CASSETENSPLHF